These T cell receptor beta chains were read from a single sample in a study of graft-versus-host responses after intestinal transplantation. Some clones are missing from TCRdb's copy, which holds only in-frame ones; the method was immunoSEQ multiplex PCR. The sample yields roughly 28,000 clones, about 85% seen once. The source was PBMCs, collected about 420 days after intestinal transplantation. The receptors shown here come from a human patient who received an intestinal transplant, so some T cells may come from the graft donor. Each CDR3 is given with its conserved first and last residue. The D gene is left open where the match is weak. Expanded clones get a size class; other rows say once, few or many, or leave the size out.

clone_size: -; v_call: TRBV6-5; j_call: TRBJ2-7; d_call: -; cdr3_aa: CASSETSRGSEQYF; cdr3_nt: TGTGCCAGCAGTGAGACTAGTCGAGGGTCCGAGCAGTACTTC
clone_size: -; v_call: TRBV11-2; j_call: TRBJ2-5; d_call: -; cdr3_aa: CASSLDSRLAQYF; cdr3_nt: TGTGCCAGCAGCTTAGATAGTCGCCTCGCCCAGTACTTC
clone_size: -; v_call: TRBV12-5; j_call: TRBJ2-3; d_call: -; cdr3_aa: CASGSFEKDTQYF; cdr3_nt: TGTGCTAGTGGCTCATTTGAGAAAGATACGCAGTATTTT
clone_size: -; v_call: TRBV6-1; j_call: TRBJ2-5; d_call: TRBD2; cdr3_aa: CASRGLAGIQETQYF; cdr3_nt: TGTGCCAGCAGAGGACTAGCGGGAATCCAAGAGACCCAGTACTTC
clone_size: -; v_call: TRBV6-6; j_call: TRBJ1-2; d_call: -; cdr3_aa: CASSRGQFNYGYTF; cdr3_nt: TGTGCCAGCAGTCGAGGACAGTTTAACTATGGCTACACCTTC
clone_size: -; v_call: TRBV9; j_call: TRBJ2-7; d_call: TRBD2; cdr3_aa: CASSVGATSGAYEQYF; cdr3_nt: TGTGCCAGCAGCGTAGGGGCAACTAGCGGGGCATACGAGCAGTACTTC
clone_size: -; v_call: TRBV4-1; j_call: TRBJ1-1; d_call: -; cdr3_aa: CASSEGEGLNTEAFF; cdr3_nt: TGCGCCAGCAGCGAAGGGGAGGGGTTGAACACTGAAGCTTTCTTT
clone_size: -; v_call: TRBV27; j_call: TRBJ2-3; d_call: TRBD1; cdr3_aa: CASSDLQGRVTDTQYF; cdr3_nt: TGTGCCAGCAGTGACCTACAGGGGAGAGTTACAGATACGCAGTATTTT
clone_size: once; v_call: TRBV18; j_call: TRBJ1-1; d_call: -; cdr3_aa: CATLRGMNTEAFF; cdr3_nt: TGTGCCACCCTCAGGGGCATGAACACTGAAGCTTTCTTT
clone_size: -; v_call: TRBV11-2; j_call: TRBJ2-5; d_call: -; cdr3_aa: CASSSHYKKETQYF; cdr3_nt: TGTGCCAGCAGCTCCCATTATAAAAAAGAGACCCAGTACTTC
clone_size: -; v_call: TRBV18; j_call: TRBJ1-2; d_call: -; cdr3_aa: CASSRPQGDGYTF; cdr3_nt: TGTGCCAGCTCAAGACCACAGGGAGATGGCTACACCTTC
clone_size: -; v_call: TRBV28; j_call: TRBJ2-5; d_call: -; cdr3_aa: CASNKRTRQETQYF; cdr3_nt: TGTGCCAGCAACAAAAGGACCCGTCAAGAGACCCAGTACTTC
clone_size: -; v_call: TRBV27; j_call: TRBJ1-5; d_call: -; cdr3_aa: CASSLGLGGDQPQHF; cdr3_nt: TGTGCCAGCAGTTTAGGGCTGGGCGGGGATCAGCCCCAGCATTTT
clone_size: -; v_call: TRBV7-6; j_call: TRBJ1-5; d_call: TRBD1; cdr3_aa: CASSLEGTGYNQPQHF; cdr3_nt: TGTGCCAGCAGCTTAGAAGGGACAGGGTACAATCAGCCCCAGCATTTT
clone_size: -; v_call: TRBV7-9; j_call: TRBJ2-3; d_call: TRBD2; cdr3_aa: CASSFLAGEPDTQYF; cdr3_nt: TGTGCCAGCAGCTTCCTAGCGGGAGAACCAGATACGCAGTATTTT
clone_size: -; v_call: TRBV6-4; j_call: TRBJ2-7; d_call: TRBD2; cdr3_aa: CASSESAGVPYEQYF; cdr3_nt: TGTGCCAGCAGTGAGAGCGCGGGAGTCCCCTACGAGCAGTACTTC
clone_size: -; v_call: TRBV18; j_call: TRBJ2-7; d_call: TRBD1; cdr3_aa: CASSPPFGTGFLYEQYF; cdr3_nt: TGTGCCAGCTCACCACCGTTCGGGACAGGTTTTCTCTACGAGCAGTACTTC
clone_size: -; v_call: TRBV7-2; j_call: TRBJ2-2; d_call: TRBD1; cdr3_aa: CASSLAPGQGSGELFF; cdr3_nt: TGTGCCAGCAGCTTGGCCCCGGGACAGGGGTCCGGGGAGCTGTTTTTT
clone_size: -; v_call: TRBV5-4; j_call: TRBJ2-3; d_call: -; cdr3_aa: CASSLADTQYF; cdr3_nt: TGTGCCAGCAGCTTGGCAGATACGCAGTATTTT
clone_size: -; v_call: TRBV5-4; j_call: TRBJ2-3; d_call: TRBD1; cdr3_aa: CASSLGGQMIRADTQYF; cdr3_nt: TGTGCCAGCAGCTTGGGGGGACAGATGATAAGGGCAGATACGCAGTATTTT
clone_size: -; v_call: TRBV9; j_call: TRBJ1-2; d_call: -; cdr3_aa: CASSRDGNYGYTF; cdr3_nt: TGTGCCAGCAGCCGGGACGGCAACTATGGCTACACCTTC
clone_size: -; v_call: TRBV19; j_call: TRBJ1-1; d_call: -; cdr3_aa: CASSIGGGTEAFF; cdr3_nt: TGTGCCAGTAGTATAGGCGGGGGAACTGAAGCTTTCTTT
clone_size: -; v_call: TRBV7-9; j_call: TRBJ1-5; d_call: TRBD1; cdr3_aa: CASSSSLRTGPNQPQHF; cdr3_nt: TGTGCCAGCAGCTCGAGTCTTAGGACAGGTCCCAATCAGCCCCAGCATTTT
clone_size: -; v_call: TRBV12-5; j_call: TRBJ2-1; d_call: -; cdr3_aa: CASALPAQTRGEQFF; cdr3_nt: TGTGCTAGTGCCCTTCCTGCCCAGACGAGGGGTGAGCAGTTCTTC
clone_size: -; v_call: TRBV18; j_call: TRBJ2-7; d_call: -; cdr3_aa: CASSQTPTYEQYF; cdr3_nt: TGTGCCAGCTCACAGACCCCTACCTACGAGCAGTACTTC
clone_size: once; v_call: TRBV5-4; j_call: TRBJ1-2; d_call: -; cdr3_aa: CASSLLGRYYGYTF; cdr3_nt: TGTGCCAGCAGCTTATTGGGCCGCTACTATGGCTACACCTTC
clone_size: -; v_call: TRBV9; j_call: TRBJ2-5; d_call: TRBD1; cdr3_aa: CASSATDRGLGQETQYF; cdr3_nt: TGTGCCAGCAGCGCAACGGACAGGGGGTTGGGCCAAGAGACCCAGTACTTC
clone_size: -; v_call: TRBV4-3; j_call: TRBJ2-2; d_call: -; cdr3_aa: CASSQDSTTGELFF; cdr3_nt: TGCGCCAGCAGCCAAGATAGCACAACCGGGGAGCTGTTTTTT
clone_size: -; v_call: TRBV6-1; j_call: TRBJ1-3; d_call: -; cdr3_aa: CASRAWGAVGNTIYF; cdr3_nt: TGTGCCAGCAGGGCCTGGGGGGCAGTTGGAAACACCATATATTTT
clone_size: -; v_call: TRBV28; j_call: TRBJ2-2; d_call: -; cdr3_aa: CASSGLTNTGELFF; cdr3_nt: TGTGCCAGCAGTGGACTAACGAACACCGGGGAGCTGTTTTTT
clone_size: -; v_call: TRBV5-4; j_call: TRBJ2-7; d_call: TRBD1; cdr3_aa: CASSHGQGPYEQYF; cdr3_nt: TGTGCCAGCAGCCACGGACAGGGACCCTACGAGCAGTACTTC
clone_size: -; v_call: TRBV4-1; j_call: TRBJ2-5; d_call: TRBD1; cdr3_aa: CASSRTGQYQETQYF; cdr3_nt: TGCGCCAGCAGCCGGACAGGGCAGTACCAAGAGACCCAGTACTTC
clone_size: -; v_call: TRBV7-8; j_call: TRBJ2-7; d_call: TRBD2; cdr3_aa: CASSRDSGRAGYEQYF; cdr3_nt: TGTGCCAGCAGCCGCGATAGCGGGAGGGCCGGGTACGAGCAGTACTTC
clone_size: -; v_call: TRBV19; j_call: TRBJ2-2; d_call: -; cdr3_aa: CASTPGGVGGELFF; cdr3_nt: TGTGCCAGTACCCCGGGTGGAGTAGGCGGGGAGCTGTTTTTT
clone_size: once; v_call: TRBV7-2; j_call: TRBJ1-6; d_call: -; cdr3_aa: CASSHYRTVTNSPLHF; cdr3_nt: TGTGCCAGCAGCCACTACCGGACAGTAACCAATTCACCCCTCCACTTT